This entry lists 18 T cell receptor beta chains sequenced from one sample in a study of vaccination and CD4 T cells after COVID-19. Oncomine TCR Beta short-read sequencing was applied to DNA from cultured CD4+ T cells. TCRdb used MiXCR to reprocess the PCR reads, holding one entry per CDR3 protein. The sample lists about 20,000 distinct CDR3 sequences, almost 50% occurring once. For these TCRs, the target antigens are not known. Treatment specified: roughly ten-day PBMC culture with coronavirus spike peptide pools or control peptides (ViraFEST assay). Sequencing was performed on CD4+ T cells from blood, cultured in vitro. These receptors were collected from a human donor who had recovered from COVID-19.

This clonotype showed up just a few times. The chain joins TRBV7-9 to TRBJ1-1; D is possibly TRBD1 (5 bases). Germline CDR1 is SEHNR and CDR2 is FQNEAQ (reference sequence). The CDR3 contains 14 residues. V lost 4 bases, J lost 4 bases, and 13 bases lay in between. The CDR3 spells CASSSQQATTEAFF. CDR3 DNA: TGTGCCAGCAGCTCCCAACAGGCGACCACTGAAGCTTTCTTT.

The chain is built from TRBV7-2 and TRBJ1-6, with D unclear. The CDR3 extends over 14 amino acids. V shed 5 bases and J shed 9 bases, with 14 bases lying between them. Germline V lookup: CDR1 SGHTA, CDR2 FQGNSA. The CDR3, as DNA: TGTGCCAGCAGCGCCGGTATCCCTACTTCACCCCTCCACTTT. Its protein is CASSAGIPTSPLHF.

The J gene is TRBJ1-2, the V gene TRBV20-1; D is undetermined. The CDR3 covers 14 residues. Germline loops: CDR1 DFQATT, CDR2 SNEGSKA (reference sequence). V was cut by 0 bases and J by 4 bases, with 12 bases left in between. This CDR3 reads CSARDLGLTYGYTF. The CDR3, as DNA: TGCAGTGCTAGAGACCTGGGTCTTACCTATGGCTACACCTTC.

There are a few counts of this clonotype. The chain combines TRBV20-1 with TRBJ1-2; D gene uncertain. V lost 0 bases, J lost 7 bases, and 12 bases lay in between. CDR3 length equals 13 residues. CDR1 and CDR2 from the germline V gene are DFQATT and SNEGSKA (reference sequence). In nucleotides, the CDR3 is TGCAGTGCTAGAGATAGGCCAGAGACTGGCTACACCTTC. Translation: CSARDRPETGYTF.

The V and J genes are TRBV7-2 and TRBJ2-5; D call uncertain. The CDR3 consists of 12 residues. V gave up 2 bases and J gave up 0 bases, with 1 base separating them. CDR1 is SGHTA and CDR2 is FQGNSA in the germline V gene. Here the CDR3 DNA reads TGTGCCAGCAGCTTAAACCAAGAGACCCAGTACTTC. Translation: CASSLNQETQYF.

This clonotype has a handful of counts. The chain has TRBV6-1 and TRBJ1-1; TRBD1 might be the D (6 bases). The CDR3 loop spans 14 amino acids. Germline loops: CDR1 MNHNS, CDR2 SASEGT. V was clipped by 4 bases and J by 6 bases, with 15 bases between them. The CDR3 DNA is TGTGCCAGCAGTGTAAGAAGGGAGGGGGCTGAAGCTTTCTTT. Its translation is CASSVRREGAEAFF.

This clonotype was seen only a few times. The CDR3 reads CASSLLGPRNQPQHF. The CDR3 DNA sequence: TGTGCCAGCAGCCTACTGGGCCCCCGGAATCAGCCCCAGCATTTT. The rearrangement links TRBV27 to TRBJ1-5; D is unclear. Trimming cost V 6 bases and J 4 bases, with 16 bases left between them. The CDR3 sequence is 15 residues long. In germline, CDR1 is MNHEY, CDR2 SMNVEV (reference sequence).

In this sample, this clonotype turned up a few times. The chain is built from TRBV6-1 and TRBJ1-1, with D uncertain. The CDR3 contains 15 residues. V lost 4 bases, J lost 0 bases, and 12 bases lay in between. The germline V gene has CDR1 MNHNS and CDR2 SASEGT. The DNA of the CDR3 is TGTGCCAGCAGTGGAGACTCGCTCCTGAACACTGAAGCTTTCTTT. This sequence encodes CASSGDSLLNTEAFF.

This sequence joins TRBV6-1 and TRBJ1-4; D perhaps matches TRBD1 (6 bases). The CDR3 runs to 14 residues. Trimming cost V 5 bases and J 7 bases, with 14 bases left between them. Germline assignment: CDR1 MNHNS and CDR2 SASEGT. The CDR3: CASSRGATGEKLFF. For the CDR3, the DNA is TGTGCCAGCAGTCGGGGGGCAACGGGTGAAAAACTGTTTTTT.

The chain is built from TRBV6-1 and TRBJ2-3; 9 nucleotides match TRBD2. From germline, CDR1 is MNHNS and CDR2 SASEGT. There are 18 residues in the CDR3. With 4 bases clipped from V and 0 bases from J, the junction kept 11 bases outside the gene matches. Here the CDR3 DNA reads TGTGCCAGCAGTGTCACAGGATTTAGCGGGAGCAGCACAGATACGCAGTATTTT. It encodes CASSVTGFSGSSTDTQYF.

The chain combines TRBV5-1 with TRBJ1-4; weak D call: TRBD1 (5 bases). Deletions cut 0 bases from V and 8 bases from J, with 14 bases between. Germline assignment: CDR1 SGHRS and CDR2 YFSETQ. The CDR3 runs 15 residues. The CDR3 DNA sequence: TGCGCCAGCAGCTTGGACCCCGCGGGGGGAGAAAAACTGTTTTTT. It encodes CASSLDPAGGEKLFF.

This clonotype was counted a few times. The chain carries TRBV9 and TRBJ1-2, with a tentative D call TRBD1 (5 bases). V was pared by 0 bases and J by 8 bases, with 11 bases between. Germline CDR1 reads SGDLS; CDR2 reads YYNGEE. The CDR3 has 13 residues. The chain's CDR3 is CASSVAGSRGYTF. DNA for the CDR3: TGTGCCAGCAGCGTAGCAGGGTCGAGAGGCTACACCTTC.

V and J are TRBV7-9 and TRBJ2-3; possibly TRBD1 for D (6 bases). The V gene's germline CDR1 is SEHNR and CDR2 FQNEAQ (reference sequence). The CDR3 has 15 amino acids. Deletions cut 1 base from V and 5 bases from J, with 13 bases between. CDR3 sequence: CASSLEAGEVDTQYF. The CDR3 DNA sequence: TGTGCCAGCAGCTTAGAGGCAGGGGAAGTAGATACGCAGTATTTT.

V is TRBV28 and J is TRBJ1-6; no definite D call. The germline V and J ends were trimmed by 3 bases and 9 bases, with 6 bases remaining between them. In germline, CDR1 is MDHEN, CDR2 SYDVKM. CDR3 length: 12 residues. DNA for the CDR3: TGTGCCAGCAGTTTCCGAGGTTCACCCCTCCACTTT. The encoded protein is CASSFRGSPLHF.

In this sample, this clonotype turned up a few times. The chain combines TRBV7-9 with TRBJ1-2; D may be TRBD1 (5 bases). CDR1 and CDR2 (germline): SEHNR, FQNEAQ (reference sequence). V gave up 10 bases and J gave up 3 bases, with 15 bases separating them. The CDR3 loop spans 13 amino acids. The CDR3 sequence: CATGGGDHYGYTF. The CDR3 DNA reads as TGTGCCACGGGCGGGGGAGACCACTATGGCTACACCTTC. Combining the CDR3 with reference TRBV7-9 and TRBJ1-2 gives the whole variable domain DTGVSQNPRHKITKRGQNVTFRCDPISEHNRLYWYRQTLGQGPEFLTYFQNEAQLEKSRLLSDRFSAERPKGSFSTLEIQRTEQGDSAMYLCATGGGDHYGYTFGSGTRLTVV.

V is TRBV5-4 and J is TRBJ1-2; D might be TRBD1 (6 bases). The germline V gene has CDR1 SGHNT and CDR2 YYREEE (reference sequence). Trimming stripped 3 bases from V and 5 bases from J, with 14 bases between. The CDR3 is made up of 14 amino acids. CDR3 loop: CASSSGGATYGYTF. CDR3 in DNA: TGTGCCAGCAGCTCGGGGGGGGCTACTTATGGCTACACCTTC.

This clonotype has a handful of counts. V and J are TRBV15 and TRBJ1-1; D not certain. The V gene's germline CDR1 is LNHNV and CDR2 YYDKDF (reference sequence). The CDR3 has 17 residues. V gave up 3 bases and J gave up 3 bases, with 20 bases separating them. CDR3 nucleotide sequence: TGTGCCACCAGCAGGGCCCTTTCCATGCTCGGGGACACTGAAGCTTTCTTT. This gives the protein CATSRALSMLGDTEAFF.

V gene TRBV2 combines with J gene TRBJ2-5; no clear D. The CDR3 consists of 11 residues. Per germline, CDR1 SNHLY and CDR2 FYNNEI. V was clipped by 8 bases and J by 1 base, with 5 bases between them. Written as DNA, the CDR3 is TGTGCCAGCCAAGCCCAAGAGACCCAGTACTTC. It yields the protein CASQAQETQYF.